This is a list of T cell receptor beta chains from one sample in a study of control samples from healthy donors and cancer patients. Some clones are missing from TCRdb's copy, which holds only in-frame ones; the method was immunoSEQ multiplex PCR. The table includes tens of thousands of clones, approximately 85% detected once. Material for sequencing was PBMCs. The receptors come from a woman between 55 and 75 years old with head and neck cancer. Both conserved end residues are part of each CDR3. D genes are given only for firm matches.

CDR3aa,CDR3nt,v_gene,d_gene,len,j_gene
CSADRAYEQYF,TGCAGTGCGGACAGGGCCTACGAGCAGTACTTC,TRBV20-1,TRBD1,11,TRBJ2-7
CASSQAGGGYTF,TGTGCCAGCAGCCAAGCCGGGGGAGGCTACACCTTC,TRBV14,-,12,TRBJ1-2
CASRVGETQYF,TGTGCCAGCAGGGTCGGAGAGACCCAGTACTTC,TRBV2,-,11,TRBJ2-5
CASSQSQGNTGELFF,TGTGCCAGCAGCCAAAGTCAGGGGAACACCGGGGAGCTGTTTTTT,TRBV4-2,-,15,TRBJ2-2
CASSQDQDVRDTQYF,TGCGCCAGCAGCCAGGATCAGGATGTTAGGGATACGCAGTATTTT,TRBV4-3,-,15,TRBJ2-3
CASSLLLGAGELFF,TGTGCCAGCAGCTTATTACTGGGGGCCGGGGAGCTGTTTTTT,TRBV7-9,-,14,TRBJ2-2
CASSQDWGQAGELFF,TGCGCCAGCAGCCAAGATTGGGGACAGGCCGGGGAGCTGTTTTTT,TRBV4-3,TRBD1,15,TRBJ2-2
CASSSGQVWATEAFF,TGCGCCAGCAGCAGCGGACAGGTCTGGGCCACTGAAGCTTTCTTT,TRBV5-1,TRBD1,15,TRBJ1-1
CATSDHRDTGELFF,TGTGCCACCAGTGATCACAGGGATACCGGGGAGCTGTTTTTT,TRBV24-1,-,14,TRBJ2-2
CARSLVPDTLYEQYF,TGTGCCAGAAGCTTAGTTCCGGATACCCTCTACGAGCAGTACTTC,TRBV7-5,-,15,TRBJ2-7
CASSRWVAGLSDTQYF,TGTGCCAGCAGCCGTTGGGTAGCGGGATTGTCAGATACGCAGTATTTT,TRBV7-9,TRBD2,16,TRBJ2-3
CAWRGGRATDTQYF,TGTGCCTGGAGAGGGGGCAGGGCCACAGATACGCAGTATTTT,TRBV30,TRBD1,14,TRBJ2-3
CASSSGLAEEQETQYF,TGTGCCAGCAGCTCCGGACTAGCGGAGGAACAAGAGACCCAGTACTTC,TRBV5-8,TRBD2,16,TRBJ2-5
CASSSQGATNEKLFF,TGCGCCAGCAGCTCCCAGGGAGCAACTAATGAAAAACTGTTTTTT,TRBV5-1,-,15,TRBJ1-4
CAWDRAGEQYF,TGTGCCTGGGACCGCGCCGGGGAGCAGTACTTC,TRBV30,-,11,TRBJ2-7
CATRRGAAEAFF,TGTGCCACCAGACGGGGGGCAGCTGAAGCTTTCTTT,TRBV19,-,12,TRBJ1-1
CASRYRGGADTQYF,TGTGCCAGTAGATACAGGGGAGGGGCAGATACGCAGTATTTT,TRBV19,-,14,TRBJ2-3
CASSLISGATSNEQFF,TGCGCCAGCAGCTTGATTAGCGGGGCGACCAGCAATGAGCAGTTCTTC,TRBV5-1,TRBD2,16,TRBJ2-1
CASSGGGGQPQHF,TGTGCCAGCAGTGGGGGGGGAGGGCAGCCCCAGCATTTT,TRBV12-3/TRBV12-4,-,13,TRBJ1-5
CASSLGTVQHEQYF,TGTGCCAGCAGCTTAGGTACCGTTCAGCACGAGCAGTACTTC,TRBV7-9,-,14,TRBJ2-7
CASSRTGDLNEKLFF,TGTGCCAGCAGCCGAACAGGGGACCTGAATGAAAAACTGTTTTTT,TRBV11-2,TRBD1,15,TRBJ1-4
CASSTAGGRVYF,TGTGCCAGCAGTACCGCCGGCGGGAGGGTTTACTTC,TRBV12-3/TRBV12-4,TRBD2,12,TRBJ2-5
CASRPIQGARGYTF,TGTGCCAGTAGACCGATACAGGGGGCGCGGGGCTACACCTTC,TRBV19,TRBD1,14,TRBJ1-2
CASSLARGNSPLHF,TGTGCCAGCAGCTTGGCCAGGGGTAATTCACCCCTCCACTTT,TRBV5-4,-,14,TRBJ1-6
CASSPRGLAGANNEQFF,TGTGCCAGCTCACCTCGGGGACTAGCGGGAGCTAACAATGAGCAGTTCTTC,TRBV18,TRBD2,17,TRBJ2-1